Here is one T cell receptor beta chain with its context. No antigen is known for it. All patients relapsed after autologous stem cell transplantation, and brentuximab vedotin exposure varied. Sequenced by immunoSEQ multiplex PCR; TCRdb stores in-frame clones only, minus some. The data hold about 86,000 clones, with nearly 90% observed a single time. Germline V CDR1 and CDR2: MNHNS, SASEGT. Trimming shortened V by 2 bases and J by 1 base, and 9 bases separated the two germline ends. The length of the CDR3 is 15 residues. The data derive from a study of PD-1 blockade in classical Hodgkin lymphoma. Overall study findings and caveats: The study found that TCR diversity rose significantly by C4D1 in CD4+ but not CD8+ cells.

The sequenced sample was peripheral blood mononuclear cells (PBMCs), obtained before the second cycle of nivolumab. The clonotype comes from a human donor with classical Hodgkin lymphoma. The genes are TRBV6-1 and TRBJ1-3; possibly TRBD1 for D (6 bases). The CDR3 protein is CASSERGKSGNTIYF. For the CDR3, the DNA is TGTGCCAGCAGTGAAAGGGGGAAGTCTGGAAACACCATATATTTT.